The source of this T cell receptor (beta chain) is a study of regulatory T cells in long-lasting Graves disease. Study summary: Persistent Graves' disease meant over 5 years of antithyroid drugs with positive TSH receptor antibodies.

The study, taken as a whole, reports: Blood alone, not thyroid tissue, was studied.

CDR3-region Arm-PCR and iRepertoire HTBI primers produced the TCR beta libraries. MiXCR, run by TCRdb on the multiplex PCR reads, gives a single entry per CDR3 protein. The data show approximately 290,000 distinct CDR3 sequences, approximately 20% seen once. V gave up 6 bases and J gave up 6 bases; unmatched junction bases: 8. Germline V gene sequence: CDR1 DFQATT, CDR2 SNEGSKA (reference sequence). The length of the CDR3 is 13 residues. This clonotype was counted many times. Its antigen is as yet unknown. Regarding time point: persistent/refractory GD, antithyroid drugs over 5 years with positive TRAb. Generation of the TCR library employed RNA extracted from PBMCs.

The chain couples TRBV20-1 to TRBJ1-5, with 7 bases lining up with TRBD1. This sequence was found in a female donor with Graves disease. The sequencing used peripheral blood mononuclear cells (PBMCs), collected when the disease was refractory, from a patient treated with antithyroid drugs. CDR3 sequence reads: CSAIRQGSQPQHF. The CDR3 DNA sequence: TGCAGTGCCATTCGACAGGGTAGTCAGCCCCAGCATTTT.